The clone carrying this T cell receptor beta chain showed up many times. Its target is unknown. This sample was included in a study of regulatory T cells in long-lasting Graves disease. Study-level points and caveats: TRBV28, TRBJ1-2 and TRBJ2-5 were favored in persistent disease.

Germline V gives CDR1 LNHDA, CDR2 SQIVND (reference sequence). J was trimmed by 7 bases and V by 4 bases; bases with no gene match: 17. The CDR3 is 20 residues long. Regarding time point: newly diagnosed GD, antithyroid drugs for less than 3 months. There was RNA extracted from PBMCs, and the TCR library was made from it. Recruitment took place at an endocrinology department in Xi'an, China. To make TCR beta libraries, researchers used iRepertoire HTBI primers and Arm-PCR of CDR3 regions. TCRdb redid the calling of the multiplex PCR reads with MiXCR, one entry per CDR3 protein. Among 350,000 to 500,000 distinct CDR3 sequences listed, approximately 14% were seen once. The same sample was also studied in work on T cells in Graves' hyperthyroidism and ophthalmopathy. From that study: The primer set for the first-round RT-PCR of the TCR CDR3 was HTBI. Appearing also in blood were most of the thyroid clonotypes expanded above 0.001.

The clonotype was recovered from a woman in her forties or fifties with Graves disease. The V call is TRBV19, the J call TRBJ2-2; 14 positions match TRBD2. This specimen was peripheral blood mononuclear cells (PBMCs), taken at new diagnosis, from a patient treated with antithyroid drugs. The chain's CDR3 is CASSTRLAGGLPPVYGELFF. For the CDR3, the DNA is TGTGCCAGTAGTACCAGACTAGCGGGAGGGCTTCCCCCAGTATACGGGGAGCTGTTTTTT.